A single sample gave rise to the 30 T cell receptor beta chains below, sequenced in a study of blood T cell repertoires in COVID-19. Libraries were prepared by immunoSEQ multiplex PCR; TCRdb keeps only in-frame clonotypes and omits some of them. The table records 350,000 to 550,000 clones, 87% of them present only once. The sample consisted of PBMCs or T cells enriched from blood (not recorded which). The source of these receptors is a woman aged 18-29 years with acute COVID-19.

This rearrangement joins TRBV20-1 to TRBJ1-2; D not resolved. The CDR3 is 12 amino acids. The V gene's germline CDR1 is DFQATT and CDR2 SNEGSKA (reference sequence). The V end lost 3 bases, the J end lost 5 bases, and 10 bases lay between the germline ends. The CDR3 region is CSASVGSYGYTF. The DNA of the CDR3 is TGCAGTGCTAGTGTAGGGAGTTATGGCTACACCTTC.

This clone was seen a handful of times. The gene calls are TRBV2 and TRBJ1-6; 8 bases match TRBD1. Germline V CDR1 and CDR2: SNHLY, FYNNEI. There are 13 residues in the CDR3. Unmatched junction bases numbered 3, after V lost 6 bases and J lost 8 bases. CDR3 sequence: CASSQDRDSPLHF. CDR3 in DNA: TGTGCCAGCAGCCAGGACAGGGATTCACCCCTCCACTTT.

The chain recombines TRBV10-3 with TRBJ1-2, with 7 bases that match TRBD1. J was trimmed by 3 bases and V by 7 bases; bases with no gene match: 11. The CDR3 runs to 15 residues. The germline CDR1 and CDR2 sequences are ENHRY and SYGVKD. The CDR3 is CAINEHRDSDYGYTF. Written as DNA, the CDR3 is TGTGCCATCAATGAACATCGGGACAGCGACTATGGCTACACCTTC.

The chain has TRBV4-3 and TRBJ2-7, with TRBD1 matching over 7 bases. The CDR3 runs to 18 residues. Germline V gives CDR1 LGHNA, CDR2 YSLEER. Trimming took 0 bases from V and 0 from J; bases not matched to a gene: 11. Here the CDR3 reads CASSQDRSRQGLSYEQYF. CDR3 DNA: TGCGCCAGCAGCCAAGATAGGTCCCGACAGGGCCTCTCCTACGAGCAGTACTTC.

The rearrangement uses TRBV19 and TRBJ1-5; TRBD1 agrees at 7 bases. Unmatched junction bases numbered 7, after V lost 0 bases and J lost 2 bases. Germline lookup yields CDR1 LNHDA and CDR2 SQIVND (reference sequence). The CDR3 spans 17 residues. CDR3 sequence: CASSIEFQGVRNQPQHF. The CDR3 DNA follows: TGTGCCAGTAGTATAGAGTTCCAGGGGGTACGCAATCAGCCCCAGCATTTT. Based on the CDR3 plus reference TRBV19 and TRBJ1-5, the full variable domain is DGGITQSPKYLFRKEGQNVTLSCEQNLNHDAMYWYRQDPGQGLRLIYYSQIVNDFQKGDIAEGYSVSREKKESFPLTVTSAQKNPTAFYLCASSIEFQGVRNQPQHFGDGTRLSIL.

The V call is TRBV6-2 or TRBV6-3, the J call TRBJ1-1; D not certain. This CDR3 is 11 amino acids long. Trimming shortened V by 0 bases and J by 9 bases, and 5 bases separated the two germline ends. The germline gives CDR1 MNHEY, CDR2 SVGEGT. The CDR3 reads CASSYSSKAFF. Written as DNA, the CDR3 is TGTGCCAGCAGTTACTCGAGTAAAGCTTTCTTT.

The chain couples TRBV4-2 to TRBJ1-6; 11 nucleotides align to TRBD1. The CDR3 spans 17 residues. Germline CDR1 is LGHNA and CDR2 is YNFKEQ. V gave up 3 bases and J gave up 8 bases; unmatched junction bases: 9. CDR3 amino acids: CASSQIRDRGFHSPLHF. Written as DNA, the CDR3 is TGTGCCAGCAGCCAGATCCGGGACAGGGGGTTTCATTCACCCCTCCACTTT.

The gene calls are TRBV9 and TRBJ2-3; a weak D match, TRBD2 (5 bases). This CDR3 region has 12 residues. The V and J ends lost 7 bases and 2 bases respectively, with 8 bases between them. Germline V gene sequence: CDR1 SGDLS, CDR2 YYNGEE. CDR3 region: CASRLNTDTQYF. CDR3 bases: TGTGCCAGCCGACTAAACACAGATACGCAGTATTTT.

The rearrangement uses TRBV3-1 (or the pseudogene TRBV3-2) and TRBJ1-1; the D is unclear. With 3 bases removed from V and 5 bases from J, the gap between germline ends came to 13 bases. Germline CDR1 LGHDT, CDR2 YNNKEL (reference sequence). CDR3 size: 14 residues. CDR3 coding DNA: TGTGCCAGCAGCCAGGCCCGAGGTTTGACTGAAGCTTTCTTT. Protein product: CASSQARGLTEAFF.

This chain joins TRBV18 and TRBJ1-2; 8 bases are a match to TRBD1. Germline V lookup: CDR1 KGHSH, CDR2 LQKENI. The CDR3 runs 13 residues. Losses at the gene ends were 4 bases for V and 3 bases for J; bases not matched to a gene: 1. The CDR3 spells CASSQQGDYGYTF. The DNA for the CDR3 is TGTGCCAGCTCACAACAGGGGGACTATGGCTACACCTTC.

The chain carries TRBV3-1 (or the pseudogene TRBV3-2) and TRBJ2-7; D uncertain. The CDR3 extends over 12 amino acids. The V end was cut by 5 bases, the J end by 9 bases, with 14 bases between. Germline values: CDR1 LGHDT, CDR2 YNNKEL (reference sequence). The CDR3 region is CASSGEVAGQYF. DNA for the CDR3: TGTGCCAGCAGCGGAGAGGTGGCCGGGCAGTACTTC.

The chain joins TRBV28 to TRBJ2-5; TRBD1 matches at 7 bases. CDR3 size: 15 residues. Per germline, CDR1 MDHEN and CDR2 SYDVKM. J was trimmed by 2 bases and V by 6 bases; bases with no gene match: 9. CDR3 DNA sequence: TGTGCCAGCAGCATCGACAGGGATGCACAAGAGACCCAGTACTTC. Residues: CASSIDRDAQETQYF.

The chain couples TRBV27 to TRBJ1-6; no firm D call. The CDR3 runs to 15 residues. Germline V gives CDR1 MNHEY, CDR2 SMNVEV (reference sequence). The V and J ends lost 2 bases and 6 bases respectively, with 11 bases between them. The CDR3 loop is CASSLTGIGNSPLHF. CDR3 nucleotide sequence: TGTGCCAGCAGTTTAACCGGGATTGGTAATTCACCCCTCCACTTT.

The genes are TRBV4-3 and TRBJ1-5; TRBD1 matches at 10 bases. With 3 bases clipped from V and 6 bases from J, the junction kept 5 bases outside the gene matches. Germline lookup yields CDR1 LGHNA and CDR2 YSLEER. The CDR3 runs to 15 residues. The CDR3 DNA sequence: TGCGCCAGCAGCCAGGGGACAGGGGTATTTCAGCCCCAGCATTTT. As protein: CASSQGTGVFQPQHF.

The rearrangement links TRBV11-3 to TRBJ2-4; maybe TRBD2 (5 bases). The CDR3 covers 14 residues. Germline CDR1 and CDR2: SGHNT and YENEEA. Trimming cost V 3 bases and J 8 bases, with 14 bases left between them. The CDR3 sequence is CASSLRAGLDIQYF. The CDR3 DNA reads as TGTGCCAGCAGCTTGCGGGCGGGCTTGGACATTCAGTACTTC.

This chain connects TRBV7-2 to TRBJ2-1; TRBD1 matches 10 bases. The germline V gene has CDR1 SGHTA and CDR2 FQGNSA. The CDR3 consists of 13 residues. The V gene end was trimmed by 5 bases and the J gene end by 7 bases; junction bases not matched to a gene: 2. CDR3: CASSDRGRNEQFF. CDR3 nucleotide sequence: TGTGCCAGCAGCGACAGGGGGCGGAATGAGCAGTTCTTC.

This sequence joins TRBV7-9 and TRBJ2-7, with 7 bases that match TRBD1. J was trimmed by 6 bases and V by 4 bases; bases with no gene match: 0. CDR1 is SEHNR, CDR2 FQNEAQ, per germline (reference sequence). The CDR3 is 11 amino acids. CDR3 residues: CASSSGGEQYF. The CDR3 coding sequence is TGTGCCAGCAGCTCAGGGGGCGAGCAGTACTTC.

Details on this clone: This CDR3 is also generated by other DNA sequences in the sample. The chain carries TRBV19 and TRBJ1-5; the match to TRBD1 covers 9 bases. The CDR3 has 15 residues. Germline trimming cut 2 bases from V and 7 bases from J; bases unmatched to any gene: 6. Germline V gene sequence: CDR1 LNHDA, CDR2 SQIVND (reference sequence). This CDR3 reads CASSITGTGNQPQHF. CDR3 coding DNA: TGTGCCAGTAGTATAACCGGGACAGGGAACCAGCCCCAGCATTTT.

The rearrangement links TRBV3-1 (or the pseudogene TRBV3-2) to TRBJ2-4, with D possibly TRBD1 on 6 matching bases. The CDR3 is 18 residues long. Trimming removed 1 base from V and 1 base from J, with 17 bases in between. The germline V gene has CDR1 LGHDT and CDR2 YNNKEL (reference sequence). The CDR3 coding sequence is TGTGCCAGCAGCCAAGTTTCGTACAGGGATCTTGCCAAAAACATTCAGTACTTC. Protein: CASSQVSYRDLAKNIQYF.

This chain joins TRBV29-1 and TRBJ2-1; 8 bases line up with TRBD2. The ends lost 4 bases at V and 3 bases at J; junction bases unmatched: 5. CDR1 is SQVTM, CDR2 ANQGSEA, per germline. The CDR3 runs 14 residues. The CDR3 reads CSVGSGTGYNEQFF. The CDR3 bases are TGCAGCGTTGGTAGCGGGACGGGCTACAATGAGCAGTTCTTC.

The sample holds one count of this clone. The rearrangement joins TRBV4-3 to TRBJ1-5, with no clear D. V was pared by 4 bases and J by 0 bases, with 13 bases between. CDR1 and CDR2 from the germline V gene are LGHNA and YSLEER. This CDR3 comprises 16 residues. CDR3 protein: CASSPTREYSNQPQHF. CDR3 sequence (DNA): TGCGCCAGCAGCCCTACGAGGGAGTATAGCAATCAGCCCCAGCATTTT.

The J gene is TRBJ1-5, the V gene TRBV9; D perhaps matches TRBD1 (5 bases). CDR1 is SGDLS and CDR2 is YYNGEE in the germline V gene. The CDR3 extends over 15 amino acids. V shed 0 bases and J shed 6 bases, with 13 bases lying between them. The CDR3 region is CASSVGQGSGQPQHF. The DNA of the CDR3 is TGTGCCAGCAGCGTAGGTCAGGGATCGGGTCAGCCCCAGCATTTT.

This clone came up a few times. V usage is TRBV27 and J usage is TRBJ2-7, with 12 bases aligning to TRBD2. V shed 3 bases, J shed 2 bases, and the junction held 2 bases outside the gene matches. The CDR3 has 15 amino acids. Germline CDR1 and CDR2: MNHEY and SMNVEV (reference sequence). CDR3 in amino acids: CASSFRLAGAYEQYF. The CDR3 nucleotides read TGTGCCAGCAGTTTCCGACTAGCGGGAGCCTACGAGCAGTACTTC.

This clone has a single count. The V call is TRBV25-1, the J call TRBJ2-2; TRBD2 agrees at 10 bases. The junction had 3 bases not matched to a gene; V was cut back by 2 bases and J by 6 bases. The germline V gene encodes CDR1 MGHDK and CDR2 SYGVNS. This CDR3 is 15 amino acids long. CDR3 DNA sequence: TGTGCCAGCAGTGAACCTAGCGGGAGTTCCGGGGAGCTGTTTTTT. Its protein product is CASSEPSGSSGELFF.

The chain uses TRBV27 and TRBJ1-5; 7 bases fit TRBD1. The V gene end was trimmed by 4 bases and the J gene end by 6 bases; junction bases not matched to a gene: 6. The germline CDR1 and CDR2 sequences are MNHEY and SMNVEV (reference sequence). The CDR3 sequence is 14 residues long. This chain's CDR3 is CASSSTGWGQPQHF. The CDR3 DNA reads as TGTGCCAGCAGTTCGACAGGGTGGGGTCAGCCCCAGCATTTT.

This clone showed up just once. This CDR3 is CASSLGGQVGYGYTF. CDR3 DNA: TGTGCCAGCAGCTTGGGAGGACAGGTCGGTTATGGCTACACCTTC. J is TRBJ1-2 and V is TRBV5-5; 7 positions match TRBD1. Germline CDR1 SGHKS, CDR2 YYEKEE (reference sequence). The CDR3 loop spans 15 amino acids. Trimming at V came to 0 bases and at J to 5 bases, leaving 7 bases not matched to a gene. The variable domain in full, with the rest retrieved from reference TRBV5-5 and TRBJ1-2, is DAGVTQSPTHLIKTRGQQVTLRCSPISGHKSVSWYQQVLGQGPQFIFQYYEKEERGRGNFPDRFSARQFPNYSSELNVNALLLGDSALYLCASSLGGQVGYGYTFGSGTRLTVV.

V gene TRBV19 combines with J gene TRBJ2-7; 7 bases are a match to TRBD1. The CDR3 sequence is 14 residues long. Germline V gene lookup returns CDR1 LNHDA and CDR2 SQIVND (reference sequence). J gave up 0 bases and V 11 bases, and 10 bases lay outside the gene matches. The CDR3 protein is CAARDSLNSYEQYF. In DNA, the CDR3 is TGTGCCGCCCGGGACAGCCTGAACTCCTACGAGCAGTACTTC.

The V call is TRBV5-1, the J call TRBJ1-1; TRBD1 matches at 8 bases. CDR1 SGHRS and CDR2 YFSETQ come from the germline V gene. The V and J ends lost 4 bases and 4 bases, in that order; junction bases with no gene match: 9. The CDR3 contains 15 residues. The CDR3 region has the DNA TGCGCCAGCAGCCCAATCGACAGGGGTATCACTGAAGCTTTCTTT. Amino acids: CASSPIDRGITEAFF.

V gene TRBV9 combines with J gene TRBJ2-2; TRBD2 is a possible D gene (5 bases). Trimming removed 0 bases at V and 4 bases at J, with 7 bases between. Germline V gene sequence: CDR1 SGDLS, CDR2 YYNGEE. The CDR3 length is 14 residues. CDR3 sequence (DNA): TGTGCCAGCAGCGTAGTAAGCGGCACCGGGGAGCTGTTTTTT. Translation gives CASSVVSGTGELFF.

The chain has TRBV25-1 and TRBJ2-6, with TRBD1 matching over 7 bases. This CDR3 spans 16 amino acids. V shed 6 bases, J shed 0 bases, and the junction held 5 bases outside the gene matches. Per germline, CDR1 MGHDK and CDR2 SYGVNS. The CDR3 DNA reads TGTGCCAGCAGCTACAGGGGCGACTCTGGGGCCAACGTCCTGACTTTC. It encodes CASSYRGDSGANVLTF.